This T cell receptor (beta chain) is drawn from a study of cytomegalovirus exposure and HLA in healthy donors. The overall study: Early released data had tens of millions of unique TCRs, all coming from HLA-typed donors. Findings and limits, study-wide: Links to common viral pathogens appeared, in a later analysis, for several of the most significant clusters. Clonal expansion, a later analysis showed, was greater in HLA-associated TCR beta chains than in equally common others.

On this clone itself: Its antigen is unknown.

The length of the CDR3 is 16 residues. Per germline, CDR1 SNHLY and CDR2 FYNNEI. The trim removed 5 bases at V and 7 bases at J, leaving 10 bases unmatched. The PCR made use of 60 Vbeta and 13 Jbeta primers. Assay: immunoSEQ multiplex PCR; the TCRdb copy retains only in-frame clones and omits some. The profile shows about 260,000 clones, about four fifths of them singletons. At collection, donors were nominally healthy, but unrecorded immune exposures were probable. This TCR derives from a woman between 40 and 50 years old in good health and CMV-seropositive. J is TRBJ2-5 and V is TRBV2, with 13 bases that match TRBD2. The sample taken for sequencing was PBMCs. Here the CDR3 reads CASSTETSGRSGTQYF. CDR3 in DNA: TGTGCCAGCAGTACAGAGACTAGCGGGAGGTCCGGGACCCAGTACTTC.